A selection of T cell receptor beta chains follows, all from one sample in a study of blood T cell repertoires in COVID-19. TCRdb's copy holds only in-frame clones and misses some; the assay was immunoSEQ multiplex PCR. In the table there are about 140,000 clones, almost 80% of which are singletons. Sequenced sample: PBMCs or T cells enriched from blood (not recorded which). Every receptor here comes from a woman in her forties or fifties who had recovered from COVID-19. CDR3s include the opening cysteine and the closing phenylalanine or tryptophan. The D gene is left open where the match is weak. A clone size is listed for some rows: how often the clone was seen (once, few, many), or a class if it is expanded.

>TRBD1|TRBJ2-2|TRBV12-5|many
TGTGCTAGTGGTTTCCGGCAGGGGGCATGGGGGGAGCTGTTTTTT
CASGFRQGAWGELFF
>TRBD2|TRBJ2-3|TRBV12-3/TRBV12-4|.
TGTGCCAGCAGCATTAGCGGGGGGGAGCAGTATTTT
CASSISGGEQYF
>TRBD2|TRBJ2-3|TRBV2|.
TGTGCCAGCAGCCATAAAAATTCGGGGGGGCGGACAGATACGCAGTATTTT
CASSHKNSGGRTDTQYF
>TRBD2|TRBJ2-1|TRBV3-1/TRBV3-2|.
TGTGCCAGCAGCCAAAGTATAGCGGGGTCCTCGGAGCAGTTCTTC
CASSQSIAGSSEQFF
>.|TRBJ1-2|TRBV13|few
TGTGCCAGCAGCTTAACCAGAAACTATGGCTACACCTTC
CASSLTRNYGYTF
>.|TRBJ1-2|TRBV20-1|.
TGCAGTGCTTGGGGGGAAGGCTACACCTTC
CSAWGEGYTF
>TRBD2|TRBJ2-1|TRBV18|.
TGTGCCAGCGTCTCGACTAGCGGGAGTAGGAATGAGCAGTTCTTC
CASVSTSGSRNEQFF
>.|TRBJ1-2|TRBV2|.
TGTGCCAGCAGTTTGACAGATAATGGCTACACCTTC
CASSLTDNGYTF
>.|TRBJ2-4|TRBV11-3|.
TGTGCCAGCAGCCCCGGGACTGGGGAAAACATTCAGTACTTC
CASSPGTGENIQYF
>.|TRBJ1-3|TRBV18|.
TGTGCCAGCTCACCACCGGTCTACTCTGGAAACACCATATATTTT
CASSPPVYSGNTIYF
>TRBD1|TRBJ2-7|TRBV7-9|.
TGTGCCAGCAGGCGGGACAGGGGATACGAGCAGTACTTC
CASRRDRGYEQYF
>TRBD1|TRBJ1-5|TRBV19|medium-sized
TGTGCCAGTAGTTTACAGGGGGTAGGGCAGCCCCAGCATTTT
CASSLQGVGQPQHF
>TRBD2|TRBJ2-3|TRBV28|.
TGTGCCAGCAGTACCGGGACTAGCGGGAGAGATACGCAGTATTTT
CASSTGTSGRDTQYF
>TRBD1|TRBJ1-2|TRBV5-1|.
TGCGCCAGCAGCTTCACGCGGCAGGGGGTAAATGATGGCTACACCTTC
CASSFTRQGVNDGYTF
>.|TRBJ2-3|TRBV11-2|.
TGTGCCAGCAGCCCACTTGATACGCAGTATTTT
CASSPLDTQYF
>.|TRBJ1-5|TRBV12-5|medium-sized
TGTGCTAGTGGTTTCCAGGGATGGAATCAGCCCCAGCATTTT
CASGFQGWNQPQHF
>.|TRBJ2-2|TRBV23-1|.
TGCGCCAGCAGTCAAAAAGAACAGGGTAGATCGGCCGGGGAGCTGTTTTTT
CASSQKEQGRSAGELFF
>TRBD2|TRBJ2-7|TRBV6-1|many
TGTGCCAGCAGTGAAAGTAGCGGGACCCTTTACGAGCAGTACTTC
CASSESSGTLYEQYF
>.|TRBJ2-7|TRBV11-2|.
TGTGCCAGCAGCCAGGGCGTGGGGGAGCAGTACTTC
CASSQGVGEQYF
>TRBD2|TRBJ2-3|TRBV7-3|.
TGTGCCAGCAGCTCCGGGACTAGCGGAGATGAAGCAGATACGCAGTATTTT
CASSSGTSGDEADTQYF
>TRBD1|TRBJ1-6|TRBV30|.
TGTGCCTGGAGTGGGGACAGGCCAAGGGCACCCCTCCACTTT
CAWSGDRPRAPLHF
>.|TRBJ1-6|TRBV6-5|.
TGTGCCAGCAGCCACGGGGGGGCTAATTCACCCCTCCACTTT
CASSHGGANSPLHF
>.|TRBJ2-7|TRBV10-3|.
TGTGCCATCAGTGAGTCGAGTGGGGGGACCACTGTCCGCGAGCAGTACTTC
CAISESSGGTTVREQYF
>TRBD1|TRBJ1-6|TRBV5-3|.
TGTGCCAGAAGCTTGGTAGCGGGACAGGGGGACTCACCCCTCCACTTT
CARSLVAGQGDSPLHF
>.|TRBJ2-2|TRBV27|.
TGTGCCAGCAGTTTCCGGGGGGCCTTCTCCGGGGAGCTGTTTTTT
CASSFRGAFSGELFF
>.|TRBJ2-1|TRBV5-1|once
TGCGCCAGCAGCTTCCTCTACAATGAGCAGTTCTTC
CASSFLYNEQFF
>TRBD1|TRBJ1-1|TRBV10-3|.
TGTGCCATCAGCGGAGGACAGGGGAACACTGAAGCTTTCTTT
CAISGGQGNTEAFF
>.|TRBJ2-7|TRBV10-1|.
TGCGCCAGCAGTGAGTCTATGGCAGGGGCTAACGAGCAGTACTTC
CASSESMAGANEQYF
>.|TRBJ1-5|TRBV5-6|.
TGTGCCAGCAGCTTATACAGGGTCAATCAGCCCCAGCATTTT
CASSLYRVNQPQHF
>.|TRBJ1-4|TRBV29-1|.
TGCAGCGTCAGGGCTGGCGAAAAACTGTTTTTT
CSVRAGEKLFF
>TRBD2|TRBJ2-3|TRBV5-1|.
TGCGCCAGCAGCAGAATGTTAGCGGGGAGCACAGATACGCAGTATTTT
CASSRMLAGSTDTQYF
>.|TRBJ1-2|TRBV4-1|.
TGCGCCAGCAGCCAATTTCAGGGGACCCCCTCTTTCTATGGCTACACCTTC
CASSQFQGTPSFYGYTF
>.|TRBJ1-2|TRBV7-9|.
TGTGCCAGCAGCCAATATGCGGACATCTATGGCTACACCTTC
CASSQYADIYGYTF
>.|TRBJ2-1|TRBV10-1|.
TGCGCCAGCAGTCCTCCCGGCTCCTACAATGAGCAGTTCTTC
CASSPPGSYNEQFF
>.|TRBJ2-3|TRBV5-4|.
TGTGCCAGCAGCTGGCTGGCCGCTAGCACAGATACGCAGTATTTT
CASSWLAASTDTQYF
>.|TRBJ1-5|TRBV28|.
TGTGCCAGCAGTCCGACCCGGGAGGGCGGCTATCAGCCCCAGCATTTT
CASSPTREGGYQPQHF
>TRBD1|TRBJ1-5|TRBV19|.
TGTGCCAGTAAAACCGGGACAGGGAGTCAGCCCCAGCATTTT
CASKTGTGSQPQHF
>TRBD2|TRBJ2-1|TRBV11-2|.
TGTGCCAGCAGCTTAGCGGGGGGGATCAATGAGCAGTTCTTC
CASSLAGGINEQFF
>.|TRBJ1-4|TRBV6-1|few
TGTGCCAGCAGTGACCGGCAGGGGACTAATGAAAAACTGTTTTTT
CASSDRQGTNEKLFF
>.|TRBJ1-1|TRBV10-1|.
TGCGCCAGCAGCTGGGACAAAGACACTGAAGCTTTCTTT
CASSWDKDTEAFF
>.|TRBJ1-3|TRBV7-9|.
TGTGCCAGCAGCTCCCCGGGGGGAAACACCATATATTTT
CASSSPGGNTIYF
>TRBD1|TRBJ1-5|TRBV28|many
TGTGCCAGCAGACCCACAGGGGGAGGCCAGCCCCAGCATTTT
CASRPTGGGQPQHF
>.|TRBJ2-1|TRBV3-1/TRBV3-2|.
TGTGCCAGCAGCCACCCTAGGAGGGGAACCTACAATGAGCAGTTCTTC
CASSHPRRGTYNEQFF
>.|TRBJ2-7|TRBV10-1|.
TGCGCCAGCAGTGAAACGGGCAGGGGAAAGCAGTACTTC
CASSETGRGKQYF
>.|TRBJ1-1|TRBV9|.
TGTGCCAGCAGCGTAGTCGGGGGAGACACTGAAGCTTTCTTT
CASSVVGGDTEAFF
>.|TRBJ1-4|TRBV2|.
TGTGCCAGCAGTAAACGACAGTCAACTAATGAAAAACTGTTTTTT
CASSKRQSTNEKLFF
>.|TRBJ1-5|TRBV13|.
TGTGCCAGCAGCCTTGGAGGTAGCAATCAGCCCCAGCATTTT
CASSLGGSNQPQHF
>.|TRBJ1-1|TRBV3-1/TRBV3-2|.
TGTGCCAGCAGCCAGGGGGGGCAGGCCTCCACTGAAGCTTTCTTT
CASSQGGQASTEAFF
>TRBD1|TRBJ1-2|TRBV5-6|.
TGTGCCAGCAGCTTGGCAGACAGGGAATATGGCTACACCTTC
CASSLADREYGYTF
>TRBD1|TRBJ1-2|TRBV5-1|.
TGCGCCAGCAGCCCGGGACAGACTGGCTATGGCTACACCTTC
CASSPGQTGYGYTF
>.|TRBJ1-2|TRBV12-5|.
TGTGCTAGTTCGACCTACTGGGGGGAGGGCTACACCTTC
CASSTYWGEGYTF
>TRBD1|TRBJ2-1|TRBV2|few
TGTGCCACCGGGGGCAGGGGGCGAGTTAATGAGCAGTTCTTC
CATGGRGRVNEQFF
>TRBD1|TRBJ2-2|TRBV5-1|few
TGCGCCAGCAGCAACGGCGGGCAGGGGGCGCTCGGGGAGCTGTTTTTT
CASSNGGQGALGELFF